These 32 T cell receptor beta chains came from one sample sequenced in a study of blood T cell repertoires in COVID-19. The method was immunoSEQ multiplex PCR; TCRdb's version includes in-frame clones alone and lacks a portion of them. Of roughly 69,000 clones listed, under 90% are singletons. Sequenced: peripheral blood. Source of these receptors: a human donor in a cohort sampled during active COVID-19.

The chain recombines TRBV5-5 with TRBJ1-2, with TRBD1 matching 9 bases. V trimming: 1 base; J trimming: 11 bases; junction bases outside the gene matches: 9. CDR1 is SGHKS, CDR2 YYEKEE, per germline (reference sequence). The CDR3 spans 14 residues. The CDR3 DNA is TGTGCCAGCAGCTTGTTCCCGGACAGGGGCGATTACACCTTC. Encoded protein: CASSLFPDRGDYTF.

This clone was seen just once. The rearrangement joins TRBV6-5 to TRBJ1-2; TRBD1 is a possible D gene (5 bases). This CDR3 comprises 12 residues. Germline values: CDR1 MNHEY, CDR2 SVGAGI. Trimming removed 8 bases from V and 4 bases from J, with 11 bases in between. Written as DNA, the CDR3 is TGTGCCAGCGGGGGGGTTATCTATGGCTACACCTTC. This gives the protein CASGGVIYGYTF.

The rearrangement uses TRBV19 and TRBJ2-6; D gene unclear. Trimming took off 5 bases at V and 0 bases at J, with 14 bases between the two ends. This CDR3 spans 17 amino acids. Germline V gives CDR1 LNHDA, CDR2 SQIVND (reference sequence). In DNA form, the CDR3 reads TGTGCCAGTAGTCGCGCAAAAGTCGTCTCTGGGGCCAACGTCCTGACTTTC. Translating gives CASSRAKVVSGANVLTF.

The rearrangement joins TRBV5-5 to TRBJ1-5; D uncertain. CDR3 length: 12 residues. Trimming cost V 3 bases and J 2 bases, with 3 bases left between them. From germline, CDR1 is SGHKS and CDR2 YYEKEE (reference sequence). The DNA of the CDR3 is TGTGCCAGCAGCTCAGGCAATCAGCCCCAGCATTTT. Translation: CASSSGNQPQHF.

There are a few counts of this clone. J is TRBJ2-7 and V is TRBV11-2; D uncertain. This CDR3 has 12 residues. Germline V gene sequence: CDR1 SGHAT, CDR2 FQNNGV. Trimming stripped 3 bases from V and 5 bases from J, with 8 bases between. CDR3 loop: CASSFGANEQYF. CDR3 DNA sequence: TGTGCCAGCAGCTTTGGAGCAAACGAGCAGTACTTC.

V is TRBV27 and J is TRBJ2-3; the D gene is possibly TRBD2 (7 bases). The CDR3 loop spans 15 amino acids. V shed 2 bases and J shed 1 base, with 10 bases lying between them. In germline, CDR1 is MNHEY, CDR2 SMNVEV (reference sequence). CDR3 residues: CASSLGGGGTDTQYF. In DNA form, the CDR3 reads TGTGCCAGCAGTTTAGGCGGGGGCGGCACAGATACGCAGTATTTT.

J is TRBJ2-5 and V is TRBV28; TRBD2 matches at 7 bases. The CDR3 extends over 13 amino acids. Germline V gives CDR1 MDHEN, CDR2 SYDVKM. The V gene end was trimmed by 2 bases and the J gene end by 4 bases; junction bases not matched to a gene: 1. CDR3 residues: CASSLSGIETQYF. DNA for the CDR3: TGTGCCAGCAGTTTAAGCGGGATAGAGACCCAGTACTTC.

The gene calls are TRBV10-3 and TRBJ2-1, with 7 bases fitting TRBD1. CDR1 is ENHRY and CDR2 is SYGVKD in the germline V gene. V trimming: 7 bases; J trimming: 5 bases; junction bases outside the gene matches: 2. The CDR3 runs 12 residues. CDR3 in amino acids: CAIIGTDNEQFF. In nucleotides, the CDR3 is TGTGCCATCATCGGGACAGACAATGAGCAGTTCTTC.

The chain has TRBV18 and TRBJ2-2, with no clear D. Trimming took off 3 bases at V and 0 bases at J, with 8 bases between the two ends. Germline CDR1 reads KGHSH; CDR2 reads LQKENI. This CDR3 comprises 15 residues. The CDR3 DNA sequence: TGTGCCAGCTCACCTTCACTGACGAACACCGGGGAGCTGTTTTTT. Translated, it gives CASSPSLTNTGELFF.

The gene calls are TRBV4-3 and TRBJ1-6; D is uncertain. The germline V gene encodes CDR1 LGHNA and CDR2 YSLEER. The CDR3 totals 15 residues. V was trimmed by 0 bases and J by 9 bases, leaving 12 bases between them. The chain's CDR3 is CASSQEWAIGSPLHF. The CDR3 DNA follows: TGCGCCAGCAGCCAAGAATGGGCGATAGGTTCACCCCTCCACTTT.

V and J are TRBV9 and TRBJ2-7; 8 nucleotides agree with TRBD1. This CDR3 comprises 17 residues. Trimming took 3 bases from V and 3 from J; bases not matched to a gene: 14. Per the germline V gene, CDR1 is SGDLS and CDR2 is YYNGEE. The CDR3 here is CASSAHSIPGQVYEQYF. CDR3 nucleotides: TGTGCCAGCAGCGCACATTCCATTCCGGGACAGGTCTACGAGCAGTACTTC. Full variable domain (rest looked up from reference TRBV9 and TRBJ2-7): DSGVTQTPKHLITATGQRVTLRCSPRSGDLSVYWYQQSLDQGLQFLIQYYNGEERAKGNILERFSAQQFPDLHSELNLSSLELGDSALYFCASSAHSIPGQVYEQYFGPGTRLTVT.

The rearrangement uses TRBV7-2 and TRBJ2-5, with D perhaps matching TRBD2 (5 bases). V shed 1 base and J shed 2 bases, with 11 bases lying between them. This CDR3 contains 15 residues. The germline gives CDR1 SGHTA, CDR2 FQGNSA. The chain's CDR3 is CASSLGGLQQETQYF. In DNA, the CDR3 is TGTGCCAGCAGCTTAGGCGGACTCCAACAAGAGACCCAGTACTTC.

This rearrangement joins TRBV14 to TRBJ1-2; tentatively, D is TRBD1 (5 bases). Germline CDR1 and CDR2: SGHDN and FVKESK. The CDR3 consists of 14 residues. The germline V and J ends were trimmed by 1 base and 4 bases, with 10 bases remaining between them. CDR3 in amino acids: CASSQAAGGYGYTF. The CDR3 DNA follows: TGTGCCAGCAGCCAAGCAGCGGGGGGCTATGGCTACACCTTC.

V is TRBV15 and J is TRBJ2-7; D not resolved. In germline, CDR1 is LNHNV, CDR2 YYDKDF (reference sequence). V lost 5 bases to trimming and J lost 2 bases, with 10 bases between them. This CDR3 has 13 amino acids. The CDR3 loop is CATSVHGTYEQYF. The CDR3 coding sequence is TGTGCCACCAGCGTTCACGGTACCTACGAGCAGTACTTC.

The rearrangement links TRBV16 to TRBJ2-7, with 7 bases identical to TRBD1. V was pared by 4 bases and J by 2 bases, with 5 bases of the junction left unmatched. The CDR3 length is 14 residues. The V gene's germline CDR1 is KGHSY and CDR2 FQNENV. As DNA, the CDR3 is TGTGCCAGCAGCCCCGTCGACAGGGCCTACGAGCAGTACTTC. Translation: CASSPVDRAYEQYF.

The chain carries TRBV24-1 and TRBJ1-4; 8 bases are shared with TRBD1. CDR1 is KGHDR, CDR2 SFDVKD, per germline. Trimming at V came to 4 bases and at J to 8 bases, leaving 8 bases not matched to a gene. CDR3 length equals 15 residues. The CDR3 DNA sequence: TGTGCCACCAGTGAATCAGGGGGCCTGCGAGAAAAACTGTTTTTT. Its translation is CATSESGGLREKLFF.

The CDR3 DNA sequence: TGTGCCATCAACGGACAGGGTATGAACACTGAAGCTTTCTTT. Translated: CAINGQGMNTEAFF. This chain joins TRBV10-3 and TRBJ1-1, with 8 bases matching TRBD1. This CDR3 is built from 14 residues. After removal of 7 bases from V and 0 bases from J, the junction contained 4 bases not matched to a gene. Germline V gives CDR1 ENHRY, CDR2 SYGVKD.

This chain joins TRBV7-6 and TRBJ2-7, with 8 positions matching TRBD2. Trimming cost V 2 bases and J 0 bases; bases outside gene matches: 6. CDR1 is SGHVS and CDR2 is FNYEAQ in the germline V gene. The CDR3 sequence is 16 residues long. The CDR3 is CASSLSGGGPSYEQYF. The CDR3 bases are TGTGCCAGCAGCTTATCCGGCGGGGGGCCCTCCTACGAGCAGTACTTC.

The chain links TRBV6-5 to TRBJ2-1, with 8 bases fitting TRBD2. The CDR3 loop spans 14 amino acids. With 0 bases clipped from V and 9 bases from J, the junction kept 4 bases outside the gene matches. In germline, CDR1 is MNHEY, CDR2 SVGAGI. The CDR3 region has the DNA TGTGCCAGCAGTTACTCCCCCGGGGGGGGTGAGCAGTTCTTC. This encodes CASSYSPGGGEQFF.

The chain couples TRBV5-1 to TRBJ2-7; tentative D call: TRBD1 (8 bases). Looked up from germline, CDR1 is SGHRS and CDR2 is YFSETQ. Trimming left V 4 bases short and J 6 bases short, with 20 bases between. This CDR3 is 15 amino acids long. This chain's CDR3 is CASSLTGGELPEQYF. CDR3 DNA: TGCGCCAGCAGCCTCACAGGGGGGGAGCTACCCGAGCAGTACTTC.

This rearrangement joins TRBV29-1 to TRBJ2-5, with D maybe TRBD1 (6 bases). Germline CDR1 and CDR2: SQVTM and ANQGSEA. The CDR3 runs 12 residues. V was shortened by 5 bases and J by 2 bases, with 9 bases between the two germline ends. DNA of the CDR3: TGCAGCGTTCACGGACAGCAAGAGACCCAGTACTTC. Translation: CSVHGQQETQYF.

The J gene is TRBJ2-7, the V gene TRBV3-1 (or the pseudogene TRBV3-2), with 9 bases fitting TRBD2. Germline values: CDR1 LGHDT, CDR2 YNNKEL (reference sequence). V shed 3 bases, J shed 2 bases, and the junction held 5 bases outside the gene matches. The CDR3 totals 15 residues. As DNA, the CDR3 is TGTGCCAGCAGCCAGGGGACTAGCTTCACCTACGAGCAGTACTTC. It is translated as CASSQGTSFTYEQYF.

This clone was seen a handful of times. This chain connects TRBV5-8 to TRBJ1-2; D remains ambiguous. The CDR3 loop spans 14 amino acids. The V end lost 4 bases, the J end lost 4 bases, and 14 bases lay between the germline ends. Germline V gives CDR1 SGHTS, CDR2 YDEGEE. CDR3 in amino acids: CASSGGRDLYGYTF. CDR3 in DNA: TGTGCCAGCAGCGGCGGGAGAGACCTCTATGGCTACACCTTC.

The chain employs TRBV4-3 and TRBJ2-1; D is ambiguous. From germline, CDR1 is LGHNA and CDR2 YSLEER. V was trimmed by 4 bases and J by 8 bases, leaving 18 bases between them. The CDR3 is 15 amino acids. CDR3: CASSREQEGWDEQFF. The DNA for the CDR3 is TGCGCCAGCAGCCGAGAGCAGGAAGGATGGGATGAGCAGTTCTTC.

The CDR3 DNA reads TGTGCCAGTAGTTACGGGCTAGCGGGATTCTCTGGGGCCAACGTCCTGACTTTC. Translating it yields CASSYGLAGFSGANVLTF. J is TRBJ2-6 and V is TRBV19; 9 nucleotides line up with TRBD2. CDR3 length equals 18 residues. Germline CDR1 and CDR2: LNHDA and SQIVND (reference sequence). V lost 5 bases and J lost 0; bases outside the gene matches: 8.

The chain employs TRBV7-9 and TRBJ1-1, with D tentatively TRBD1 (6 bases). Per germline, CDR1 SEHNR and CDR2 FQNEAQ (reference sequence). Trimming removed 5 bases from V and 1 base from J, with 14 bases in between. This CDR3 has 15 residues. CDR3: CASSNSDRTNTEAFF. For the CDR3, the DNA is TGTGCCAGCAGCAACTCTGACAGGACGAACACTGAAGCTTTCTTT. The full variable domain, with the rest looked up from reference TRBV7-9 and TRBJ1-1, is DTGVSQNPRHKITKRGQNVTFRCDPISEHNRLYWYRQTLGQGPEFLTYFQNEAQLEKSRLLSDRFSAERPKGSFSTLEIQRTEQGDSAMYLCASSNSDRTNTEAFFGQGTRLTVV.

This clone occurred once. The V and J genes are TRBV4-1 and TRBJ1-4; D call uncertain. Germline V gives CDR1 MGHRA, CDR2 YSYEKL. Trimming took 1 base from V and 1 from J, leaving 7 bases between them. The CDR3 has 15 residues. The CDR3 loop reads CASSQVPGTNEKLFF. DNA of the CDR3: TGCGCCAGCAGCCAAGTGCCCGGAACTAATGAAAAACTGTTTTTT.

Here the CDR3 DNA reads TGTGCCAGTAGTCCTCTCGGACTAGCGGGAGTGCGCGTGTTCTACGAGCAGTACTTC. Translated: CASSPLGLAGVRVFYEQYF. The rearrangement uses TRBV19 and TRBJ2-7, with 13 bases fitting TRBD2. The CDR3 has 19 residues. Trimming at V came to 5 bases and at J to 3 bases, leaving 16 bases not matched to a gene. Germline values: CDR1 LNHDA, CDR2 SQIVND (reference sequence).

The rearrangement uses TRBV4-1 and TRBJ2-7; TRBD2 matches at 11 bases. The CDR3 length is 18 residues. Germline CDR1 MGHRA, CDR2 YSYEKL. The trim removed 4 bases at V and 7 bases at J, leaving 18 bases unmatched. This chain's CDR3 is CASSLRTSGPSLSWEQYF. CDR3 coding DNA: TGCGCCAGCAGCCTGAGGACTAGCGGGCCGTCCCTCTCCTGGGAGCAGTACTTC.

This clone was detected once. The chain combines TRBV5-8 with TRBJ2-1; possibly TRBD2 for D (5 bases). V gave up 8 bases and J gave up 8 bases, with 8 bases separating them. The CDR3 loop spans 10 amino acids. Germline assignment: CDR1 SGHTS and CDR2 YDEGEE. CDR3 protein: CASRGYEQFF. DNA for the CDR3: TGTGCCAGTAGAGGGTATGAGCAGTTCTTC.

The V and J genes are TRBV3-1 (or the pseudogene TRBV3-2) and TRBJ1-4; D gene ambiguous. Per germline, CDR1 LGHDT and CDR2 YNNKEL (reference sequence). This CDR3 has 15 residues. V dropped 1 base and J dropped 0 bases, with 6 bases sitting between them. CDR3 DNA sequence: TGTGCCAGCAGCCAAGGAGAAACAACTAATGAAAAACTGTTTTTT. Protein sequence: CASSQGETTNEKLFF.

The CDR3 sequence: CATSNRTGGYGYTF. The CDR3 region has the DNA TGTGCCACCAGCAACCGGACAGGGGGGTATGGCTACACCTTC. The chain uses TRBV15 and TRBJ1-2, with 10 positions matching TRBD1. V lost 4 bases and J lost 5; bases outside the gene matches: 4. Germline V gives CDR1 LNHNV, CDR2 YYDKDF (reference sequence). The CDR3 loop spans 14 amino acids.